The rows below give T cell receptor beta chains drawn from one sample of a study of T cell responses to AZD1222 COVID-19 vaccine. Using immunoSEQ multiplex PCR, the repertoire was profiled, and TCRdb retains in-frame clones only, with some absent. The data hold 90,000 to 140,000 clones, with about 81% observed a single time. The source was peripheral blood, collected on day 0 of AZD1222 vaccination. These receptors were collected from an adult in good health. Both conserved end residues are part of each CDR3. Fields, in order: clone size, D gene, V gene, J gene, CDR3 protein, CDR3 DNA. D genes are given only for firm matches. Clone size is given for some rows only: seen once, a few or many times, or a class if the clone is expanded.

abundance: NA
d_gene: TRBD1
v_gene: TRBV29-1
j_gene: TRBJ2-1
CDR3aa: CSTRRGQGYNEQFF
CDR3nt: TGCAGCACTCGTAGGGGACAGGGATACAATGAGCAGTTCTTC

abundance: NA
d_gene: TRBD1
v_gene: TRBV7-3
j_gene: TRBJ2-1
CDR3aa: CASSPRQGGYNEQFF
CDR3nt: TGTGCCAGCAGCCCTAGACAGGGGGGCTACAATGAGCAGTTCTTC

abundance: NA
d_gene: TRBD2
v_gene: TRBV2
j_gene: TRBJ2-3
CDR3aa: CASSLQRGGTDTQYF
CDR3nt: TGTGCCAGCAGTCTACAGCGGGGGGGCACAGATACGCAGTATTTT

abundance: NA
d_gene: NA
v_gene: TRBV6-1
j_gene: TRBJ1-4
CDR3aa: CASSEAQVREKLFF
CDR3nt: TGTGCCAGCAGTGAAGCGCAGGTCCGCGAAAAACTGTTTTTT

abundance: NA
d_gene: NA
v_gene: TRBV6-4
j_gene: TRBJ1-6
CDR3aa: CASSDSIFSPLHF
CDR3nt: TGTGCCAGCAGTGACTCTATTTTTTCACCCCTCCACTTT

abundance: NA
d_gene: TRBD2
v_gene: TRBV5-1
j_gene: TRBJ2-5
CDR3aa: CASSSLAGEETQYF
CDR3nt: TGCGCCAGCAGCTCCCTAGCGGGGGAAGAGACCCAGTACTTC

abundance: NA
d_gene: TRBD2
v_gene: TRBV9
j_gene: TRBJ2-1
CDR3aa: CASSGTSGGEYNEQFF
CDR3nt: TGTGCCAGCAGCGGGACTAGCGGGGGGGAGTACAATGAGCAGTTCTTC

abundance: NA
d_gene: NA
v_gene: TRBV6-5
j_gene: TRBJ1-1
CDR3aa: CASSYGGGMNTEAFF
CDR3nt: TGTGCCAGCAGTTACGGAGGGGGGATGAACACTGAAGCTTTCTTT

abundance: NA
d_gene: TRBD2
v_gene: TRBV10-1
j_gene: TRBJ2-1
CDR3aa: CASSESGGTYNEQFF
CDR3nt: TGCGCCAGCAGTGAGTCCGGGGGGACCTACAATGAGCAGTTCTTC

abundance: NA
d_gene: NA
v_gene: TRBV5-8
j_gene: TRBJ2-2
CDR3aa: CASSRKTRDAGELFF
CDR3nt: TGTGCCAGCAGTCGAAAAACTAGGGATGCCGGGGAGCTGTTTTTT

abundance: NA
d_gene: NA
v_gene: TRBV6-1
j_gene: TRBJ1-3
CDR3aa: CASSEDGGTGNTIYF
CDR3nt: TGTGCCAGCAGTGAAGACGGGGGTACTGGAAACACCATATATTTT

abundance: few
d_gene: NA
v_gene: TRBV2
j_gene: TRBJ1-6
CDR3aa: CASRASFDPLHF
CDR3nt: TGTGCCAGCAGGGCAAGTTTCGATCCCCTCCACTTT

abundance: NA
d_gene: NA
v_gene: TRBV6-2/TRBV6-3
j_gene: TRBJ2-1
CDR3aa: CASSYSVIRRSYNEQFF
CDR3nt: TGTGCCAGCAGTTACTCGGTGATCAGGCGGTCCTACAATGAGCAGTTCTTC

abundance: NA
d_gene: NA
v_gene: TRBV6-5
j_gene: TRBJ2-5
CDR3aa: CASTRNSRQETQYF
CDR3nt: TGTGCCAGCACACGGAACAGCCGACAAGAGACCCAGTACTTC

abundance: NA
d_gene: NA
v_gene: TRBV6-5
j_gene: TRBJ2-2
CDR3aa: CASTGTTGELFF
CDR3nt: TGTGCCAGCACCGGGACCACCGGGGAGCTGTTTTTT

abundance: NA
d_gene: NA
v_gene: TRBV14
j_gene: TRBJ1-6
CDR3aa: CASRPSGGPNSPLHF
CDR3nt: TGTGCCAGCAGACCTTCAGGAGGGCCTAATTCACCCCTCCACTTT

abundance: NA
d_gene: NA
v_gene: TRBV15
j_gene: TRBJ1-1
CDR3aa: CATSTDRRATEAFF
CDR3nt: TGTGCCACCAGCACCGACAGGAGAGCCACTGAAGCTTTCTTT

abundance: NA
d_gene: TRBD1
v_gene: TRBV7-6
j_gene: TRBJ1-1
CDR3aa: CASSPSTGSNTEAFF
CDR3nt: TGTGCCAGCAGCCCCTCGACAGGGTCGAACACTGAAGCTTTCTTT

abundance: NA
d_gene: NA
v_gene: TRBV13
j_gene: TRBJ1-2
CDR3aa: CASSLAYRRDGYTF
CDR3nt: TGTGCCAGCAGCTTAGCCTACAGGCGGGATGGCTACACCTTC

abundance: NA
d_gene: TRBD1
v_gene: TRBV5-6
j_gene: TRBJ1-5
CDR3aa: CASTRTTMGQGNQPQHF
CDR3nt: TGTGCCAGCACCCGTACCACCATGGGACAGGGAAATCAGCCCCAGCATTTT

abundance: NA
d_gene: TRBD2
v_gene: TRBV13
j_gene: TRBJ2-5
CDR3aa: CASSSRLAGGKETQYF
CDR3nt: TGTGCCAGCAGCTCTCGACTAGCGGGGGGGAAAGAGACCCAGTACTTC

abundance: NA
d_gene: TRBD1
v_gene: TRBV12-3/TRBV12-4
j_gene: TRBJ1-2
CDR3aa: CASTPDRVRGYTF
CDR3nt: TGTGCCAGCACCCCGGACAGGGTGCGGGGCTACACCTTC

abundance: NA
d_gene: NA
v_gene: TRBV19
j_gene: TRBJ1-5
CDR3aa: CASSALFQPQHF
CDR3nt: TGTGCCAGTAGTGCCCTCTTTCAGCCCCAGCATTTT

abundance: NA
d_gene: NA
v_gene: TRBV6-1
j_gene: TRBJ2-7
CDR3aa: CASSDGADSYEQYF
CDR3nt: TGTGCCAGCAGTGACGGGGCAGACTCATACGAGCAGTACTTC

abundance: NA
d_gene: NA
v_gene: TRBV20-1
j_gene: TRBJ1-1
CDR3aa: CSALRAAEAFF
CDR3nt: TGCAGTGCTTTGCGGGCGGCTGAAGCTTTCTTT

abundance: few
d_gene: NA
v_gene: TRBV5-4
j_gene: TRBJ1-4
CDR3aa: CASSLGGVREKLFF
CDR3nt: TGTGCCAGCAGCTTGGGGGGGGTAAGAGAAAAACTGTTTTTT

abundance: NA
d_gene: NA
v_gene: TRBV5-6
j_gene: TRBJ2-1
CDR3aa: CASSLVVAWSYNEQFF
CDR3nt: TGTGCCAGCAGCTTGGTTGTGGCGTGGTCCTACAATGAGCAGTTCTTC

abundance: NA
d_gene: NA
v_gene: TRBV7-9
j_gene: TRBJ1-4
CDR3aa: CASSFGGSGVDGEKLFF
CDR3nt: TGTGCCAGCAGCTTCGGTGGGTCGGGGGTTGATGGTGAAAAACTGTTTTTT

abundance: NA
d_gene: NA
v_gene: TRBV11-2
j_gene: TRBJ1-1
CDR3aa: CASSLAGGRTEAFF
CDR3nt: TGTGCCAGCAGCTTAGCCGGGGGACGCACTGAAGCTTTCTTT

abundance: NA
d_gene: TRBD1
v_gene: TRBV6-1
j_gene: TRBJ1-5
CDR3aa: CASSEVPRGNQPQHF
CDR3nt: TGTGCCAGCAGTGAAGTTCCCAGGGGGAATCAGCCCCAGCATTTT

abundance: NA
d_gene: TRBD1
v_gene: TRBV10-3
j_gene: TRBJ2-7
CDR3aa: CAISESVDRDEQYF
CDR3nt: TGTGCCATCAGTGAGTCCGTAGACAGGGACGAGCAGTACTTC

abundance: NA
d_gene: NA
v_gene: TRBV5-1
j_gene: TRBJ2-3
CDR3aa: CASSFAGTGSTDTQYF
CDR3nt: TGCGCCAGCAGCTTTGCCGGGACTGGTAGCACAGATACGCAGTATTTT

abundance: NA
d_gene: NA
v_gene: TRBV5-5
j_gene: TRBJ2-2
CDR3aa: CASMRMNTGELFF
CDR3nt: TGTGCCAGCATGAGGATGAACACCGGGGAGCTGTTTTTT

abundance: NA
d_gene: TRBD2
v_gene: TRBV5-4
j_gene: TRBJ2-1
CDR3aa: CASSLDLGGDEQFF
CDR3nt: TGTGCCAGCAGCCTGGACCTCGGGGGGGATGAGCAGTTCTTC

abundance: NA
d_gene: NA
v_gene: TRBV18
j_gene: TRBJ1-3
CDR3aa: CASSPVQGLSGNTIYF
CDR3nt: TGTGCCAGCTCACCGGTTCAGGGGCTCTCTGGAAACACCATATATTTT

abundance: NA
d_gene: TRBD1
v_gene: TRBV29-1
j_gene: TRBJ1-2
CDR3aa: CSVEGAGGRGYTF
CDR3nt: TGCAGCGTTGAAGGGGCAGGGGGCCGTGGCTACACCTTC

abundance: NA
d_gene: NA
v_gene: TRBV27
j_gene: TRBJ1-4
CDR3aa: CASSYLPGATNEKLFF
CDR3nt: TGTGCCAGCAGTTACCTACCAGGGGCAACTAATGAAAAACTGTTTTTT

abundance: NA
d_gene: NA
v_gene: TRBV19
j_gene: TRBJ1-5
CDR3aa: CASSIQGSNQPQHF
CDR3nt: TGTGCCAGTAGTATCCAGGGGAGCAATCAGCCCCAGCATTTT

abundance: NA
d_gene: NA
v_gene: TRBV10-3
j_gene: TRBJ2-7
CDR3aa: CAISEDSYEQYF
CDR3nt: TGTGCCATCAGTGAGGACAGCTACGAGCAGTACTTC

abundance: NA
d_gene: TRBD2
v_gene: TRBV7-9
j_gene: TRBJ2-1
CDR3aa: CAGTVRGGARNEQFF
CDR3nt: TGTGCAGGGACCGTGCGCGGGGGGGCCCGCAATGAGCAGTTCTTC

abundance: NA
d_gene: TRBD1
v_gene: TRBV29-1
j_gene: TRBJ1-4
CDR3aa: CSVRPTGEGTNEKLFF
CDR3nt: TGCAGCGTTCGACCGACAGGGGAGGGAACTAATGAAAAACTGTTTTTT

abundance: NA
d_gene: NA
v_gene: TRBV14
j_gene: TRBJ1-2
CDR3aa: CASSRVGGQVYGYTF
CDR3nt: TGTGCCAGCAGCCGAGTCGGGGGGCAAGTCTATGGCTACACCTTC

abundance: NA
d_gene: TRBD1
v_gene: TRBV14
j_gene: TRBJ2-7
CDR3aa: CASSQGSILAGGLDEQYF
CDR3nt: TGTGCCAGCAGCCAAGGGTCCATTCTGGCAGGGGGTTTGGACGAGCAGTACTTC

abundance: NA
d_gene: TRBD1
v_gene: TRBV5-1
j_gene: TRBJ2-7
CDR3aa: CASSRTGQGSEQYF
CDR3nt: TGCGCCAGCAGCCGGACGGGACAGGGCAGCGAGCAGTACTTC

abundance: NA
d_gene: NA
v_gene: TRBV7-3
j_gene: TRBJ1-1
CDR3aa: CASSSQPQSEAFF
CDR3nt: TGTGCCAGCAGCTCACAGCCTCAATCCGAAGCTTTCTTT

abundance: once
d_gene: TRBD1
v_gene: TRBV3-1/TRBV3-2
j_gene: TRBJ2-3
CDR3aa: CASSRTGTETDTQYF
CDR3nt: TGTGCCAGCAGCCGTACCGGGACAGAAACAGATACGCAGTATTTT

abundance: once
d_gene: NA
v_gene: TRBV5-4
j_gene: TRBJ1-4
CDR3aa: CASSWDGGWEKLFF
CDR3nt: TGTGCCAGCAGCTGGGACGGTGGATGGGAAAAACTGTTTTTT

abundance: NA
d_gene: NA
v_gene: TRBV9
j_gene: TRBJ2-2
CDR3aa: CASSVGGGLGELFF
CDR3nt: TGTGCCAGCAGCGTAGGGGGCGGCCTCGGGGAGCTGTTTTTT

abundance: NA
d_gene: NA
v_gene: TRBV4-3
j_gene: TRBJ1-4
CDR3aa: CASSPKAGAANEKLFF
CDR3nt: TGCGCCAGCAGCCCTAAGGCCGGGGCGGCTAATGAAAAACTGTTTTTT

abundance: NA
d_gene: NA
v_gene: TRBV5-1
j_gene: TRBJ2-7
CDR3aa: CASTRDSTSYEQYF
CDR3nt: TGCGCCAGCACTAGGGATAGCACCTCCTACGAGCAGTACTTC

abundance: NA
d_gene: TRBD1
v_gene: TRBV19
j_gene: TRBJ2-5
CDR3aa: CASRQGPSGSETQYF
CDR3nt: TGTGCCAGCCGACAGGGTCCTTCGGGCTCGGAGACCCAGTACTTC

abundance: NA
d_gene: TRBD1
v_gene: TRBV9
j_gene: TRBJ2-2
CDR3aa: CASSPRTGGSGELFF
CDR3nt: TGTGCCAGCAGCCCGCGGACAGGGGGCTCCGGGGAGCTGTTTTTT

abundance: NA
d_gene: NA
v_gene: TRBV5-1
j_gene: TRBJ2-3
CDR3aa: CASSLNVGISTDTQYF
CDR3nt: TGCGCCAGCAGCTTGAATGTCGGGATTAGCACAGATACGCAGTATTTT

abundance: NA
d_gene: NA
v_gene: TRBV20-1
j_gene: TRBJ1-2
CDR3aa: CSARQGGGYTF
CDR3nt: TGCAGTGCTAGACAGGGCGGCGGCTACACCTTC

abundance: many
d_gene: NA
v_gene: TRBV5-1
j_gene: TRBJ1-1
CDR3aa: CASSFGRGTEAFF
CDR3nt: TGCGCCAGCAGCTTCGGGAGGGGTACTGAAGCTTTCTTT

abundance: NA
d_gene: NA
v_gene: TRBV6-2/TRBV6-3
j_gene: TRBJ1-4
CDR3aa: CASSYSPGANEKLFF
CDR3nt: TGTGCCAGCAGTTACTCGCCGGGAGCAAATGAAAAACTGTTTTTT